These T cell receptor beta chains were read from a single sample in a study of blood T cell repertoires in COVID-19. Method: immunoSEQ multiplex PCR; TCRdb's copy keeps in-frame clones and lacks some. The table shows about 200,000 clones, with 84% occurring only once. Sequenced input: peripheral blood. The source is a human donor in a cohort sampled during active COVID-19. The CDR3 runs from the conserved cysteine through the conserved F or W. A D gene is named only where the DNA matches it firmly. The size field is filled for only some rows; it gives once, few, many or a size class.

d_gene	j_gene	v_gene	abundance	CDR3aa	CDR3nt
NA	TRBJ1-5	TRBV5-5	NA	CASSLGSWGDQPQHF	TGTGCCAGCAGCTTGGGAAGCTGGGGCGATCAGCCCCAGCATTTT
NA	TRBJ2-7	TRBV5-1	NA	CASSFARQGEQYF	TGCGCCAGCAGCTTCGCTCGGCAGGGGGAGCAGTACTTC
NA	TRBJ2-1	TRBV14	NA	CASSQAQLRGEQFF	TGTGCCAGCAGCCAAGCCCAACTTCGCGGAGAGCAGTTCTTC
NA	TRBJ2-1	TRBV24-1	NA	CATSDQQGATYNEQFF	TGTGCCACCAGTGATCAACAGGGAGCTACCTACAATGAGCAGTTCTTC
TRBD2	TRBJ2-1	TRBV4-1	NA	CASSQKTSGRGEQFF	TGCGCCAGCAGCCAGAAGACTAGCGGGAGAGGCGAGCAGTTCTTC
NA	TRBJ2-2	TRBV30	few	CAWSVRVSSVGELFF	TGTGCCTGGAGTGTACGGGTTAGCTCGGTCGGGGAGCTGTTTTTT
TRBD1	TRBJ2-7	TRBV9	NA	CASSVGRTGGYEQYF	TGTGCCAGCAGCGTAGGAAGGACAGGGGGCTACGAGCAGTACTTC
NA	TRBJ1-5	TRBV5-5	NA	CASSWISGSNQPQHF	TGTGCCAGCAGCTGGATATCGGGGTCCAATCAGCCCCAGCATTTT
TRBD2	TRBJ2-3	TRBV5-4	NA	CASSPGGAGGLHTQYF	TGTGCCAGCAGCCCCGGGGGGGCGGGGGGCCTCCATACGCAGTATTTT
NA	TRBJ2-5	TRBV12-3/TRBV12-4	NA	CASSREKTQYF	TGTGCCAGCAGCCGTGAGAAGACCCAGTACTTC
TRBD2	TRBJ2-3	TRBV28	NA	CASSSPQSGITDTQYF	TGTGCCAGCAGTTCCCCTCAGAGCGGGATCACAGATACGCAGTATTTT
NA	TRBJ1-3	TRBV5-1	few	CASSRLGHSGNTIYF	TGCGCCAGCAGCAGATTGGGCCACTCTGGAAACACCATATATTTT
NA	TRBJ2-5	TRBV4-1	NA	CASSQFIETAGETQYF	TGCGCCAGCAGCCAATTCATAGAGACGGCAGGGGAGACCCAGTACTTC
TRBD1	TRBJ2-1	TRBV19	NA	CASRKWDRVDNEQFF	TGTGCCAGTAGGAAGTGGGACAGGGTGGACAATGAGCAGTTCTTC
NA	TRBJ2-7	TRBV5-1	NA	CASSLDQPSFSYEQYF	TGCGCCAGCAGCTTGGATCAGCCTAGCTTCTCCTACGAGCAGTACTTC
TRBD1	TRBJ2-1	TRBV11-3	NA	CASSADRGSEQFF	TGTGCCAGCAGCGCGGACAGGGGCAGTGAGCAGTTCTTC
NA	TRBJ2-6	TRBV18	NA	CASSPSSGANVLTF	TGTGCCAGCTCACCCAGCTCTGGGGCCAACGTCCTGACTTTC
TRBD1	TRBJ1-4	TRBV10-3	NA	CAISEPDRGRGKLFF	TGTGCCATCAGTGAGCCCGACAGGGGGCGCGGAAAACTGTTTTTT
TRBD1	TRBJ2-2	TRBV7-9	NA	CASSRTGDAGELFF	TGTGCCAGCAGCCGGACAGGGGATGCCGGGGAGCTGTTTTTT
TRBD2	TRBJ2-2	TRBV27	NA	CASRGSGTGELFF	TGTGCCAGTCGCGGGAGCGGCACCGGGGAGCTGTTTTTT
NA	TRBJ2-7	TRBV7-2	NA	CASGSRSGAYEQYF	TGTGCCAGCGGATCGAGAAGCGGAGCCTACGAGCAGTACTTC
NA	TRBJ2-3	TRBV11-2	NA	CASSLVWERNTDTQYF	TGTGCCAGCAGCTTAGTGTGGGAGCGGAACACAGATACGCAGTATTTT
NA	TRBJ2-7	TRBV18	NA	CASSPATGAYEQYF	TGTGCCAGCTCACCCGCGACCGGGGCCTACGAGCAGTACTTC
TRBD1	TRBJ2-2	TRBV3-1/TRBV3-2	NA	CASSPGTGVFFGELFF	TGTGCCAGCAGCCCGGGGACAGGGGTATTTTTCGGGGAGCTGTTTTTT
TRBD1	TRBJ1-4	TRBV18	once	CASSFARDRSEKLFF	TGTGCCAGCTCCTTTGCTCGGGACAGGAGTGAAAAACTGTTTTTT
NA	TRBJ1-2	TRBV6-2/TRBV6-3	NA	CASSQPRSWLSYGYTF	TGTGCCAGCAGTCAACCCCGGAGCTGGTTATCCTATGGCTACACCTTC
TRBD1	TRBJ1-5	TRBV4-1	few	CASSRGTGDGQPQHF	TGCGCCAGCAGCCGAGGGACAGGGGACGGTCAGCCCCAGCATTTT
TRBD2	TRBJ2-1	TRBV29-1	few	CSVASGGFSYNEQFF	TGCAGCGTTGCTAGCGGGGGATTCTCCTACAATGAGCAGTTCTTC
NA	TRBJ1-2	TRBV28	NA	CASSSNGYTF	TGTGCCAGCAGTTCAAATGGCTACACCTTC
NA	TRBJ1-1	TRBV19	NA	CASRAGSFTGTEAFF	TGTGCCAGTCGGGCCGGGAGCTTCACGGGAACTGAAGCTTTCTTT
NA	TRBJ1-2	TRBV29-1	NA	CSVRQNYGYTF	TGCAGCGTGCGACAGAACTATGGCTACACCTTC
NA	TRBJ2-5	TRBV6-5	NA	CASSTGHQETQYF	TGTGCCAGCAGTACAGGACACCAAGAGACCCAGTACTTC
NA	TRBJ1-2	TRBV27	NA	CASSLSGGPWYGYTF	TGTGCCAGCAGTTTAAGTGGCGGGCCCTGGTATGGCTACACCTTC
TRBD1	TRBJ2-1	TRBV6-5	NA	CASSSGQSYNEQFF	TGTGCCAGCAGCTCGGGACAGAGCTACAATGAGCAGTTCTTC
NA	TRBJ2-3	TRBV7-9	NA	CASSPLKSRVDTQYF	TGTGCCAGCAGCCCATTAAAAAGTAGAGTAGATACGCAGTATTTT
NA	TRBJ2-3	TRBV24-1	NA	CATSDFRGGSTDTQYF	TGTGCCACCAGTGATTTTCGAGGGGGTAGCACAGATACGCAGTATTTT
NA	TRBJ1-4	TRBV10-2	NA	CASSRESRSREKLFF	TGCGCCAGCAGTAGAGAAAGCAGGTCAAGGGAAAAACTGTTTTTT
NA	TRBJ1-2	TRBV7-2	NA	CASSRDRTSSFYGYTF	TGTGCCAGCAGCCGTGACAGGACCTCTTCCTTTTATGGCTACACCTTC
TRBD1	TRBJ2-7	TRBV10-3	NA	CAIRETGGVEQYF	TGTGCCATCAGGGAGACAGGGGGCGTCGAGCAGTACTTC
TRBD2	TRBJ2-7	TRBV18	NA	CASSPGSGINEQYF	TGTGCCAGCTCACCGGGCAGCGGGATCAACGAGCAGTACTTC
TRBD1	TRBJ2-5	TRBV2	NA	CASSRTGGYQETQYF	TGTGCCAGCAGTAGGACAGGAGGATACCAAGAGACCCAGTACTTC
NA	TRBJ2-5	TRBV6-2/TRBV6-3	NA	CASSYFSQKETQYF	TGTGCCAGCAGTTACTTCTCACAGAAAGAGACCCAGTACTTC
NA	TRBJ1-6	TRBV19	NA	CASATGLYNSPLHF	TGTGCCAGTGCAACAGGTCTTTATAATTCACCCCTCCACTTT
NA	TRBJ2-7	TRBV18	NA	CASSPTDAGGSYEQYF	TGTGCCAGCTCACCCACAGACGCAGGGGGGTCCTACGAGCAGTACTTC
TRBD1	TRBJ2-7	TRBV19	few	CASSPTGQPYEQYF	TGTGCCAGTAGTCCAACGGGACAGCCCTACGAGCAGTACTTC
NA	TRBJ2-7	TRBV5-1	NA	CASSSRGAVSYEQYF	TGCGCCAGCAGCTCCCGGGGGGCAGTGTCCTACGAGCAGTACTTC
TRBD2	TRBJ2-7	TRBV12-5	NA	CASGLVLAGGPYEQYF	TGTGCTAGTGGTTTGGTACTAGCGGGAGGGCCCTACGAGCAGTACTTC
TRBD2	TRBJ2-1	TRBV28	NA	CASSPRLAGVNEQFF	TGTGCCAGCAGTCCCAGACTAGCGGGAGTTAATGAGCAGTTCTTC
TRBD2	TRBJ2-7	TRBV10-3	NA	CAISETGLAGLAYEQYF	TGTGCCATCAGTGAGACGGGACTAGCGGGACTCGCCTACGAGCAGTACTTC
TRBD2	TRBJ2-7	TRBV28	NA	CASSLGTSGRSDEQYF	TGTGCCAGCAGTTTGGGGACTAGCGGGAGATCGGACGAGCAGTACTTC
NA	TRBJ2-7	TRBV10-2	NA	CASSESPGLSAEQYF	TGCGCCAGCAGTGAGTCGCCAGGGCTATCCGCCGAGCAGTACTTC
NA	TRBJ1-6	TRBV10-3	NA	CAISDRWADNSPLHF	TGTGCCATCAGTGATAGATGGGCAGACAATTCACCCCTCCACTTT
NA	TRBJ1-2	TRBV30	NA	CAWSTAGQGYSYGYTF	TGTGCCTGGTCCACCGCGGGGCAGGGATATAGCTATGGCTACACCTTC
NA	TRBJ2-2	TRBV5-5	NA	CASLAPGLANTGELFF	TGTGCCAGTCTGGCCCCGGGACTTGCAAACACCGGGGAGCTGTTTTTT
TRBD1	TRBJ2-3	TRBV27	few	CASSGDRVRTDTQYF	TGTGCCAGCAGTGGTGACAGGGTCAGGACAGATACGCAGTATTTT
NA	TRBJ2-5	TRBV4-1	NA	CASSQGRSVQETQYF	TGCGCCAGCAGCCAAGGTCGGAGCGTGCAAGAGACCCAGTACTTC
NA	TRBJ1-4	TRBV4-1	NA	CASSQEPRVFNEKLFF	TGCGCCAGCAGCCAAGAGCCTAGAGTTTTTAATGAAAAACTGTTTTTT
NA	TRBJ2-2	TRBV9	NA	CASSVHPKLADTGELFF	TGTGCCAGCAGCGTCCACCCAAAGTTAGCCGACACCGGGGAGCTGTTTTTT
NA	TRBJ2-7	TRBV27	NA	CASKGGRTTYEQYF	TGTGCCAGCAAGGGAGGCAGAACAACCTACGAGCAGTACTTC